These 24 T cell receptor beta chains were sequenced from one sample in a study of blood T cell repertoires in COVID-19. TCRdb's table, derived via immunoSEQ multiplex PCR, lists solely in-frame clones and lacks some. The data contain 300,000 to 400,000 clones, 87% of them seen just once; the ten biggest clones take up about 2.1%. Sequenced input: peripheral blood. These receptors all stem from a woman aged 55-69 years with COVID-19, enrolled during active disease.

The V call is TRBV28, the J call TRBJ1-1, with D perhaps matching TRBD1 (5 bases). Germline V gene lookup returns CDR1 MDHEN and CDR2 SYDVKM. V was cut by 4 bases and J by 0 bases, with 9 bases left in between. This CDR3 contains 14 residues. The CDR3 region has the DNA TGTGCCAGCAGTTATGGCAGGGTGAACACTGAAGCTTTCTTT. This gives the protein CASSYGRVNTEAFF.

The V gene is TRBV3-1 (or the pseudogene TRBV3-2), the J gene TRBJ2-5, with TRBD2 as a possible D gene (5 bases). The CDR3 has 16 residues. V was pared by 1 base and J by 0 bases, with 12 bases between. Germline values: CDR1 LGHDT, CDR2 YNNKEL (reference sequence). The CDR3, as DNA: TGTGCCAGCAGCCAAGGGGAGAGGAAGTACCAAGAGACCCAGTACTTC. This gives the protein CASSQGERKYQETQYF.

The chain combines TRBV7-8 with TRBJ1-2; D possibly corresponds to TRBD1 (6 bases). This CDR3 is 14 amino acids long. Deletions cut 5 bases from V and 4 bases from J, with 14 bases between. CDR1 is SGHVS, CDR2 FQNEAQ, per germline. In nucleotides, the CDR3 is TGTGCCAGCAGCCGACCAGGGGCGCCCTATGGCTACACCTTC. Its protein is CASSRPGAPYGYTF.

The chain recombines TRBV5-4 with TRBJ2-5, with D tentatively TRBD1 (6 bases). Germline V lookup: CDR1 SGHNT, CDR2 YYREEE (reference sequence). The CDR3 sequence is 16 residues long. Trimming shortened V by 0 bases and J by 0 bases, and 12 bases separated the two germline ends. The CDR3 DNA is TGTGCCAGCAGCTTGGGAGGGGGTGCGTACCAAGAGACCCAGTACTTC. Translated, it gives CASSLGGGAYQETQYF.

This sequence joins TRBV28 and TRBJ2-1; TRBD2 agrees at 14 bases. This CDR3 spans 20 amino acids. The ends lost 5 bases at V and 0 bases at J; junction bases unmatched: 12. Germline V gene sequence: CDR1 MDHEN, CDR2 SYDVKM. The CDR3 DNA follows: TGTGCCAGCAGTACCAGGCCGGGACTAGCGGGGGCAAGCTCCTACAATGAGCAGTTCTTC. The encoded protein is CASSTRPGLAGASSYNEQFF. Variable domain in full (rest from reference TRBV28 and TRBJ2-1): DVKVTQSSRYLVKRTGEKVFLECVQDMDHENMFWYRQDPGLGLRLIYFSYDVKMKEKGDIPEGYSVSREKKERFSLILESASTNQTSMYLCASSTRPGLAGASSYNEQFFGPGTRLTVL.

The V and J genes are TRBV6-5 and TRBJ1-2, with a weak D call TRBD1 (6 bases). The CDR3 covers 14 residues. V lost 7 bases and J lost 5, with 17 bases in between. Germline CDR1 reads MNHEY; CDR2 reads SVGAGI. The CDR3 bases are TGTGCCAGCAACCCAGACAGGTCGGGTTATGGCTACACCTTC. It codes for CASNPDRSGYGYTF.

This sequence joins TRBV19 and TRBJ1-5, with a weak D call TRBD1 (5 bases). The CDR3 sequence is 14 residues long. Between the trimmed V and J ends, which lost 4 bases and 7 bases, there was a span of 14 bases. In germline, CDR1 is LNHDA, CDR2 SQIVND (reference sequence). CDR3 residues: CASSTMGPNQPQHF. Here the CDR3 DNA reads TGTGCCAGTAGTACTATGGGGCCGAACCAGCCCCAGCATTTT.

The genes are TRBV30 and TRBJ2-7, with TRBD1 matching over 11 bases. CDR1 is GTSNPN and CDR2 is SVGIG in the germline V gene (reference sequence). This CDR3 comprises 14 residues. V was clipped by 2 bases and J by 7 bases; unmatched bases: 7. CDR3 in amino acids: CAWSTGQGAREQYF. The CDR3 nucleotides read TGTGCCTGGAGTACAGGACAGGGGGCAAGGGAGCAGTACTTC.

The chain links TRBV7-9 to TRBJ2-1; 10 bases are shared with TRBD1. This CDR3 is built from 15 residues. V shed 5 bases, J shed 4 bases, and the junction held 5 bases outside the gene matches. CDR1 is SEHNR and CDR2 is FQNEAQ in the germline V gene (reference sequence). CDR3 nucleotides: TGTGCCAGCAGCGCCGGGACAGGGGTTTACAATGAGCAGTTCTTC. This gives the protein CASSAGTGVYNEQFF.

The genes are TRBV5-6 and TRBJ1-2, with D possibly matching TRBD1 (5 bases). CDR3 length: 12 residues. The ends were cut back, 1 base at V and 6 bases at J, with 7 bases in the middle. Germline CDR1 reads SGHDT; CDR2 reads YYEEEE. The CDR3 sequence is CASSLKGDGYTF. The CDR3 DNA reads as TGTGCCAGCAGCTTGAAAGGGGATGGCTACACCTTC. The full variable domain, with the rest looked up from reference TRBV5-6 and TRBJ1-2, is DAGVTQSPTHLIKTRGQQVTLRCSPKSGHDTVSWYQQALGQGPQFIFQYYEEEERQRGNFPDRFSGHQFPNYSSELNVNALLLGDSALYLCASSLKGDGYTFGSGTRLTVV.

This clone has only one observation. The V gene is TRBV29-1, the J gene TRBJ1-4, with 7 bases that match TRBD1. The germline V gene has CDR1 SQVTM and CDR2 ANQGSEA. The CDR3 covers 14 residues. With V trimmed by 4 bases and J by 8 bases, 10 bases remained unmatched. CDR3 bases: TGCAGCGTTGTCTACGGGCAGGGGGACGAAAAACTGTTTTTT. Translation gives CSVVYGQGDEKLFF.

V and J are TRBV27 and TRBJ2-1; 10 bases are a match to TRBD2. Germline V gene data show CDR1 as MNHEY and CDR2 as SMNVEV (reference sequence). V shed 6 bases and J 9 bases; nucleotides not matched to a gene: 5. This CDR3 contains 13 residues. The DNA for the CDR3 is TGTGCCAGCAGAACCAGCGGGGGGGGTGAGCAGTTCTTC. Its protein is CASRTSGGGEQFF.

The chain uses TRBV5-1 and TRBJ2-3; 11 bases match TRBD2. V was pared by 0 bases and J by 4 bases, with 4 bases of the junction left unmatched. Germline lookup yields CDR1 SGHRS and CDR2 YFSETQ. This CDR3 contains 16 residues. The CDR3 is CASSLDSGGASDTQYF. CDR3 in DNA: TGCGCCAGCAGCTTGGATAGCGGGGGGGCATCAGATACGCAGTATTTT.

The rearrangement links TRBV10-1 to TRBJ1-1; 7 nucleotides line up with TRBD1. CDR1 is WNHNN, CDR2 SYGVQD, per germline (reference sequence). The CDR3 sequence is 13 residues long. With V trimmed by 6 bases and J by 1 base, 2 bases remained unmatched. Here the CDR3 DNA reads TGCGCCAGCAGAGACAGGGAGAACACTGAAGCTTTCTTT. Translation: CASRDRENTEAFF.

The chain has TRBV11-2 and TRBJ1-2; D unresolved. Trimming left V 5 bases short and J 8 bases short, with 15 bases between. The CDR3 covers 13 residues. Germline-derived CDR1 and CDR2 are SGHAT and FQNNGV. This chain's CDR3 is CASSEGVLGGYTF. DNA for the CDR3: TGTGCCAGCAGCGAGGGTGTTCTAGGGGGCTACACCTTC.

J is TRBJ1-1 and V is TRBV3-1 (or the pseudogene TRBV3-2); 7 bases are shared with TRBD1. V was clipped by 4 bases and J by 1 base; unmatched bases: 3. Looked up from germline, CDR1 is LGHDT and CDR2 is YNNKEL (reference sequence). The CDR3 covers 14 residues. CDR3 DNA sequence: TGTGCCAGCAGCCCGGGACAGTCGAACACTGAAGCTTTCTTT. Amino acid sequence: CASSPGQSNTEAFF.

The chain couples TRBV7-3 to TRBJ1-2; 10 bases agree with TRBD1. Trimming took 5 bases from V and 2 from J; bases not matched to a gene: 14. The germline V gene has CDR1 SGHTA and CDR2 FQGTGA. This CDR3 region has 18 residues. The CDR3 spells CASSGDRGRVRANYGYTF. CDR3 bases: TGTGCCAGCAGCGGAGACAGGGGGCGCGTTAGGGCGAACTATGGCTACACCTTC. Combining the CDR3 with reference TRBV7-3 and TRBJ1-2 gives the whole variable domain GAGVSQTPSNKVTEKGKYVELRCDPISGHTALYWYRQSLGQGPEFLIYFQGTGAADDSGLPNDRFFAVRPEGSVSTLKIQRTERGDSAVYLCASSGDRGRVRANYGYTFGSGTRLTVV.

This clone has a single count. This chain connects TRBV6-6 to TRBJ1-2; the match to TRBD1 covers 7 bases. This CDR3 spans 15 amino acids. The germline gives CDR1 MNHNY, CDR2 SVGAGI (reference sequence). V shed 7 bases, J shed 2 bases, and the junction held 10 bases outside the gene matches. CDR3 sequence reads: CASKPNRGANYGYTF. The CDR3 coding sequence is TGTGCCAGCAAACCAAACAGGGGAGCGAACTATGGCTACACCTTC.

The chain recombines TRBV7-2 with TRBJ2-6, with a possible D match to TRBD1 (6 bases). The germline V gene encodes CDR1 SGHTA and CDR2 FQGNSA. V dropped 5 bases and J dropped 1 base, with 12 bases sitting between them. The CDR3 is 16 residues long. The chain's CDR3 is CASSPGQLSGANVLTF. The DNA for the CDR3 is TGTGCCAGCAGCCCAGGACAGTTGTCTGGGGCCAACGTCCTGACTTTC.

The chain carries TRBV11-2 and TRBJ1-1, with D perhaps matching TRBD1 (6 bases). The germline V gene has CDR1 SGHAT and CDR2 FQNNGV. The V gene lost 0 bases and the J gene lost 6 bases, with 14 bases spanning the gap. The CDR3 sequence is 15 residues long. In nucleotides, the CDR3 is TGTGCCAGCAGCTTAGATGGCATCCCAGGGGCTGAAGCTTTCTTT. It codes for CASSLDGIPGAEAFF.

This clone has only one observation. The chain has TRBV5-6 and TRBJ2-1; D may be TRBD2 (6 bases). CDR1 and CDR2 from the germline V gene are SGHDT and YYEEEE. V lost 4 bases to trimming and J lost 5 bases, with 10 bases between them. The CDR3 spans 13 residues. The CDR3 region is CASSRGAHNEQFF. The DNA for the CDR3 is TGTGCCAGCAGCCGCGGGGCCCACAATGAGCAGTTCTTC.

This chain links TRBV6-5 with TRBJ1-5, with 8 bases aligning to TRBD1. CDR3 length: 16 residues. The germline V gene has CDR1 MNHEY and CDR2 SVGAGI. Trimming at V came to 4 bases and at J to 0 bases, leaving 5 bases not matched to a gene. CDR3 in amino acids: CASSSGTGYSNQPQHF. CDR3 nucleotides: TGTGCCAGCAGTTCTGGGACAGGATATAGCAATCAGCCCCAGCATTTT.

This rearrangement joins TRBV5-5 to TRBJ2-7, with TRBD1 as a possible D gene (6 bases). This CDR3 is built from 16 residues. V lost 4 bases to trimming and J lost 3 bases, with 20 bases between them. Germline CDR1 SGHKS, CDR2 YYEKEE (reference sequence). The CDR3 protein is CASSQRQGQLGYEQYF. CDR3 bases: TGTGCCAGCAGCCAACGACAAGGACAGTTAGGCTACGAGCAGTACTTC.

This chain joins TRBV28 and TRBJ1-3; D is perhaps TRBD1 (5 bases). The CDR3 is made up of 15 amino acids. Germline V gene lookup returns CDR1 MDHEN and CDR2 SYDVKM. V was shortened by 3 bases and J by 0 bases, with 9 bases between the two germline ends. The CDR3 nucleotides are TGTGCCAGCAGTTTGGCGGGGACCTCTGGAAACACCATATATTTT. Protein product: CASSLAGTSGNTIYF.